These T cell receptor beta chains were read from a single sample in a study of beta chain features in type 1 diabetes. Produced via immunoSEQ multiplex PCR; TCRdb's table is partial and in-frame only. The sample holds about 650,000 clones; approximately 13% are singletons and the top ten take more than 0.1%. Sample: naive CD4+ T cells from blood. These receptor sequences come from a man aged 30 to 39 with type 1 diabetes. Each CDR3 is given with its conserved first and last residue.

TRBV6-5	CASSYEGQGRSLHF
TRBV11-2	CASSFGQEGEQYF
TRBV5-1	CASSLGQSYEQYF
TRBV6-1	CASSEPTAYNEQFF
TRBV25-1	CASSGPGNPEGYGYTF
TRBV19	CASTPFFGSYEQYF
TRBV9	CASSAGPNYGYTF
TRBV29-1	CSVFRTANTEAFF
TRBV28	CASSLPDRVGLGEQYF
TRBV5-6	CASSLIGELFF
TRBV5-6	CASSLGVGIYEQYF
TRBV30	CAWSVGQFTDTQYF
TRBV19	CASSQGAEAFF
TRBV9	CASSGARRGPYNEQFF
TRBV9	CASSGGHTAAGNTIYF
TRBV15	CATSRSGTGEVKSYEQYF
TRBV2	CASSERQGAEKLFF
TRBV21-1	CASSKGERPSDEQFF
TRBV7-9	CASSTGYNTEAFF
TRBV25-1	CASAPRRGPTDTQYF
TRBV27	CASSRGAHLQETQYF
TRBV7-2	CASSLIPGRKVYEQYF
TRBV15	CATSRDRTDPEQYF
TRBV6-6	CATSPVGAVRSYEQYF
TRBV11-2	CASSFIESGGNTDTQYF
TRBV7-3	CASSGLRGTEDIQYF
TRBV5-4	CASSLVGGTDYNEQFF
TRBV19	CASSIRDTRWSGYTF
TRBV7-2	CASSLRFGRANTGELFF
TRBV18	CASSSRAPVDQPQHF
TRBV5-6	CASSLGQLSGANVLTF
TRBV29-1	CSVEQGRETQYF
TRBV28	CASSLGAGIYGYTF
TRBV4-2	CASSQGPEGEHNSPLHF
TRBV14	CASSLYPRGAGTDTQYF
TRBV10-3	CAISDPPDSEKLFF
TRBV18	CASSPPYSPGELFF